This TCR beta chain stems from a study of PD-1 blockade in classical Hodgkin lymphoma. This CDR3 spans 13 amino acids. V lost 6 bases, J lost 4 bases, and 12 bases lay in between. Germline V CDR1 and CDR2: MNHEY, SVGAGI. Relapse after autologous stem cell transplantation occurred in every patient, and brentuximab vedotin exposure varied. Produced via immunoSEQ multiplex PCR; TCRdb's table is partial and in-frame only. The sample lists around 13,000 clones; more than 85% were seen once. The origin of this receptor is a human donor with classical Hodgkin lymphoma. This specimen consisted of peripheral blood mononuclear cells (PBMCs), obtained at baseline. The chain combines TRBV6-5 with TRBJ1-2; D perhaps matches TRBD1 (5 bases). The CDR3 coding sequence is TGTGCCAGCAGAAAGGGACCGGGCTATGGCTACACCTTC. This gives the protein CASRKGPGYGYTF.